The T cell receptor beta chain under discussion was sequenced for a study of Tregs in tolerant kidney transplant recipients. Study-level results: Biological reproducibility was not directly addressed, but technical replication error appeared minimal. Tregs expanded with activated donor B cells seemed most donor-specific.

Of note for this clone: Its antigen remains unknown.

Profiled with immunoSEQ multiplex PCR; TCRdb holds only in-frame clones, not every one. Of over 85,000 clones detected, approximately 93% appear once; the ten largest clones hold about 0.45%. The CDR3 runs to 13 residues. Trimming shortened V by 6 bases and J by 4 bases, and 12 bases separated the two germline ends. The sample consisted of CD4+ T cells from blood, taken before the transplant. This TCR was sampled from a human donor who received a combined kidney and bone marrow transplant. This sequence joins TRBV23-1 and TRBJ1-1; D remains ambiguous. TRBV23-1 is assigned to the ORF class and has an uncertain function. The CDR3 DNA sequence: TGCGCCAGCAGAACGGGAGGGTTCACTGAAGCTTTCTTT. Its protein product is CASRTGGFTEAFF.